Sequencing of this T cell receptor beta chain was carried out in a study (dated by TCRdb to about 2015). As for the study more broadly: Whether tumor-infiltrating Tregs in breast cancer are recruited from blood Tregs or converted in situ from other CD4+ T cell subsets was tested.

Overall study outcomes, separate from this receptor: The greatest overlap of tumor-infiltrating Treg TCR alpha and beta sequences was with tumor naive CD4+ T cells, followed next by blood naive CD4+ T cells. Tumor memory CD4+ T cell TCR gene usage was found to cluster with blood and lymph node memory CD4+ cells and with lymph node naive CD4+ cells. Validation in the larger cohort was restricted to a single TCR beta V-J rearrangement rather than whole repertoires.

To purify naive CD4+ T cells, the Miltenyi Naive CD4+ T Cell Isolation kit was used, and CD25 microbeads served to deplete Tregs. Tregs, naive and memory CD4+ T cells from tumor, blood and ipsilateral draining lymph nodes of roughly 5 breast cancer patients underwent full-length TCR alpha and beta sequencing. Tumor tissue and lymph nodes obtained from ipsilateral axillary dissection were perfused with PBS, minced and then digested with collagenase I and hyaluronidase. Sorted cell populations were confirmed by FACS to exceed 90% purity. Trimming costs V 3 bases and J 2 bases, and their ends lie 8 bases apart. The CDR3 goes from the cysteine to the phenylalanine over 13 residues. The DNA shown is the 39-base CDR3, in frame from base 1. In the germline V gene, CDR1 corresponds to SGHRS and CDR2 to YFSETQ. Full-length TCR variable regions were amplified by 5' RACE PCR using constant-region reverse primers, and then by semi-nested PCR using Nested Universal Primer A. The ReliaPrep RNA Cell Miniprep System was used to extract total RNA, which was then reverse transcribed into 5'RACE-ready cDNA with the SMARTer RACE 5'/3' Kit. An Illumina MiSeq was used to sequence the full-length TCR alpha and beta libraries, which had been barcoded with multiplex adaptors. On the authors' methods: For each of nine subset-tissue groups, sequencing data from the five patients were pooled, and the groups were then compared using unsupervised clustering of TCR gene usage. Repertoire similarity was calculated with the Morisita-Horn index, weighting shared sequences by their contribution to each repertoire. TCRdb reprocessed the public reads (quality trimming at Q25 with fastp, clone calling with MiXCR) and kept in-frame beta chains. For every CDR3 protein sequence, its rows merge into one entry that carries the most common genes and DNA. These V and J calls are TCRdb output, not the study's own analysis. Across this sample there are 53,000 or so distinct CDR3 sequences, with approximately 23% seen only once. The top ten constitute around 3% of the sample.

Worth noting for this clonotype: This receptor's antigen is unknown. Per-base qualities were not stored, and no clone one base away is much larger.

The specimen sequenced was tumor-infiltrating naive CD4+ T cells sorted from the breast tumor. The cell subset or site tag for this specimen amounts to: naive CD4+ T cells, CD4+CD45RA+CD25-. This TCR derives from a female donor with breast cancer. In this chain, TRBV5-1 is recombined with TRBJ2-5, and possibly TRBD1, on 5 matching bases. The sequence in DNA is TGCGCCAGCAGCTCTCGACAGCAAGAGACCCAGTACTTC. It translates to CASSSRQQETQYF.